This TCR beta chain was identified during a study of PD-L1 blockade in urothelial cancer. For the study at large: Males with urothelial cancer arising in the bladder constituted most of the 29 patients. Samples came from 3 weeks, at the second dose, and 6 weeks into treatment. The study recovered a median of roughly 150,000 T cells per blood sample.

The templates were synthetic TCR analogs, and they were spiked into each PCR. The protocol was immunoSEQ multiplex PCR, while the TCRdb copy is restricted to in-frame clones and leaves out a portion. Among under 40,000 clones listed, about nine tenths were seen once. This CDR3 comprises 15 residues. Germline values: CDR1 MNHNY, CDR2 SVGAGI (reference sequence). V shed 1 base and J shed 1 base, with 10 bases lying between them. The sequencing used PBMCs, collected around atezolizumab (anti-PD-L1) treatment. The gene calls are TRBV6-6 and TRBJ2-5; maybe TRBD2 (5 bases). The sequence came from a man aged 70-80 years with urothelial cancer. CDR3 region: CASSYYTGVQETQYF. In nucleotides, the CDR3 is TGTGCCAGCAGTTACTACACCGGGGTCCAAGAGACCCAGTACTTC.